This paragraph reports one T cell receptor beta chain. The junction differs from germline at one of its ends, possibly a read error. The source of the sample is a study of blood T cell repertoires in COVID-19. For the study at large: The United States, Italy and Spain provided the acute and convalescent COVID-19 samples. Sample material is recorded as cDNA or gDNA derived from T cells, B-cell-depleted T cells, or PBMCs.

How the authors handled the data: From reference gene primer amplification, estimates of nucleated cell counts were derived. Assay used: immunoSEQ multiplex PCR; TCRdb lists only in-frame clones, some missing. That table gives V, J and clone size, and the DNA gave D and trimming. There are 110,000 or so clones in the sample; more than 65% occur only once, and approximately 1.5% lies in the top ten. The CDR3 contains 15 residues. CDR1 SGDLS and CDR2 YYNGEE come from the germline V gene. The clonotype comes from a man aged 50 to 60 with acute or convalescent COVID-19. Sequencing used peripheral blood. V gene TRBV9 combines with J gene TRBJ1-2; 7 bases agree with TRBD1. Here the CDR3 reads CAGSVPGGPQDGYTF. CDR3 in DNA: TGTGCCGGCAGCGTCCCAGGGGGGCCGCAAGATGGCTACACCTTC.